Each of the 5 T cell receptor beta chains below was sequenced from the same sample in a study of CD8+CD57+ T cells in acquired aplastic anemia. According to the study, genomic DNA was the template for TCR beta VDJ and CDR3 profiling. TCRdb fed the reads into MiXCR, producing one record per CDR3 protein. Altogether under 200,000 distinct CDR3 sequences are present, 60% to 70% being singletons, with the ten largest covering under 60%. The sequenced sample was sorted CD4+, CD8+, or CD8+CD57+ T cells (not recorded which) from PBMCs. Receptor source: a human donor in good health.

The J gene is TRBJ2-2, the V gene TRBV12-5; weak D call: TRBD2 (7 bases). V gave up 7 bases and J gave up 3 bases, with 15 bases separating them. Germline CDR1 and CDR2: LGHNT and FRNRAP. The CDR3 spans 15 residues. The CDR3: CASAWGGADTGELFF. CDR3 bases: TGTGCTAGTGCCTGGGGGGGGGCCGACACCGGGGAGCTGTTTTTT.

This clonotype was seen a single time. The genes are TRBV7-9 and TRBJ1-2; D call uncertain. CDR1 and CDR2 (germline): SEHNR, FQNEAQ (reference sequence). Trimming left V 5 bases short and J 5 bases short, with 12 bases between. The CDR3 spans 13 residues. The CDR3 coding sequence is TGTGCCAGCAGCGATCCAGGAGAGTATGGCTACACCTTC. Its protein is CASSDPGEYGYTF.

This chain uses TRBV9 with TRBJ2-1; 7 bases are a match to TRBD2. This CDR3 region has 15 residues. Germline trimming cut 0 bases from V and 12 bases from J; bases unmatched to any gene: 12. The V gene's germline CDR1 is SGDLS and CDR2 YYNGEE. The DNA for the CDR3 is TGTGCCAGCAGCGTAGATGACGGGAGGCCGAGAGGGCAGTTCTTC. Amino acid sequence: CASSVDDGRPRGQFF.

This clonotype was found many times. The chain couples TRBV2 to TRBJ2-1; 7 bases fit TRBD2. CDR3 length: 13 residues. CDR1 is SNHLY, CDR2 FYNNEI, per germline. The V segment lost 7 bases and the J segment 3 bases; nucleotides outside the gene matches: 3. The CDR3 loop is CASKAGDYNEQFF. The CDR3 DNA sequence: TGTGCCAGCAAGGCGGGAGACTACAATGAGCAGTTCTTC.

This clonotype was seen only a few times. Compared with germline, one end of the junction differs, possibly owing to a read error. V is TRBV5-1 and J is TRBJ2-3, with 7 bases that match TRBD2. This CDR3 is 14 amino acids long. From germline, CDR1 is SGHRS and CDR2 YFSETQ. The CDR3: CASSHRDYTDTQYF. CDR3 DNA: TGTGCCAGCAGTCACCGGGACTACACAGATACGCAGTATTTT. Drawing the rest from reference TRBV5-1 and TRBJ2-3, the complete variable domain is KAGVTQTPRYLIKTRGQQVTLSCSPISGHRSVSWYQQTPGQGLQFLFEYFSETQRNKGNFPGRFSGRQFSNSRSEMNVSTLELGDSALYLCASSHRDYTDTQYFGPGTRLTVL.